The 24 T cell receptor beta chains listed next were all sequenced from one sample in a study of CD8 T cells in ankylosing spondylitis. Overall study findings and caveats: Roughly eight highly homologous variants made up a TCR beta motif, and this motif appeared characteristic of ankylosing spondylitis blood.

Each CDR3 protein gets one entry after TCRdb re-called the 5' RACE reads with MiXCR. This sample has approximately 440,000 distinct CDR3 sequences, with 17% found just once. The antigens these receptors bind are not known. Sequenced input: blood, either unsorted or a sorted T cell fraction (not recorded which). The source is a male donor with ankylosing spondylitis.

The rearrangement uses TRBV3-1 and TRBJ1-2; 11 positions match TRBD1. Germline CDR1 and CDR2: LGHDT and YNNKEL (reference sequence). V was clipped by 3 bases and J by 6 bases; unmatched bases: 0. CDR3 length: 13 amino acids. DNA for the CDR3: TGTGCCAGCAGCCAGGGACAGGGGGATGGCTACACCTTC. It yields the protein CASSQGQGDGYTF.

This clonotype has just a few counts. The CDR3 loop reads CASSQMGTGYYNEQFF. The CDR3 coding sequence is TGTGCCAGCAGCCAGATGGGGACAGGCTATTACAATGAGCAGTTCTTC. V is TRBV3-1 and J is TRBJ2-1; the match to TRBD1 covers 8 bases. Germline V gene data show CDR1 as LGHDT and CDR2 as YNNKEL (reference sequence). With 3 bases clipped from V and 4 bases from J, the junction kept 8 bases outside the gene matches. The CDR3 has 16 amino acids.

V usage is TRBV5-8 and J usage is TRBJ1-1; 7 nucleotides match TRBD1. This CDR3 is built from 16 residues. CDR1 and CDR2 from the germline V gene are SGHTS and YDEGEE. The V and J ends lost 0 bases and 4 bases, in that order; junction bases with no gene match: 9. In nucleotides, the CDR3 is TGTGCCAGCAGCTTGGGGACAGGCGCCTTGGGCACTGAAGCTTTCTTT. This encodes CASSLGTGALGTEAFF.

The rearrangement links TRBV2 to TRBJ1-1; D gene ambiguous. The length of the CDR3 is 13 residues. Germline loops: CDR1 SNHLY, CDR2 FYNNEI. V lost 6 bases to trimming and J lost 1 base, with 9 bases between them. DNA for the CDR3: TGTGCCAGCAGCTTCACAGAGAACACTGAAGCTTTCTTT. Amino acid sequence: CASSFTENTEAFF. The variable domain in full, completed from reference TRBV2 and TRBJ1-1, reads EPEVTQTPSHQVTQMGQEVILRCVPISNHLYFYWYRQILGQKVEFLVSFYNNEISEKSEIFDDQFSVERPDGSNFTLKIRSTKLEDSAMYFCASSFTENTEAFFGQGTRLTVV.

In this sample, this clonotype turned up a few times. The CDR3 coding sequence is TGCGCCAGCAGCGGACAGGGGGTGAGGGATGAAAAACTGTTTTTT. Translation: CASSGQGVRDEKLFF. The chain is built from TRBV5-1 and TRBJ1-4; 10 bases map to TRBD1. V lost 4 bases, J lost 6 bases, and 6 bases stayed unmatched. Germline V gives CDR1 SGHRS, CDR2 YFSETQ. This CDR3 contains 15 residues.

This clonotype was observed a few times. The CDR3 region is CASSITGTVNGKLFF. In nucleotides, the CDR3 is TGTGCCAGCAGCATAACCGGGACAGTGAATGGGAAACTGTTTTTT. This chain uses TRBV7-9 with TRBJ1-4, with 7 bases identical to TRBD1. The CDR3 loop spans 15 amino acids. Germline CDR1 is SEHNR and CDR2 is FQNEAQ (reference sequence). J lost 11 bases, V lost 5 bases, and 14 bases had no gene match. The whole variable domain, filled in from reference TRBV7-9 and TRBJ1-4, reads DTGVSQNPRHKITKRGQNVTFRCDPISEHNRLYWYRQTLGQGPEFLTYFQNEAQLEKSRLLSDRFSAERPKGSFSTLEIQRTEQGDSAMYLCASSITGTVNGKLFFGSGTQLSVL.

The sample holds many counts of this clonotype. V is TRBV12-3 or TRBV12-4 and J is TRBJ1-5, with 7 bases lining up with TRBD1. Unmatched junction bases numbered 12, after V lost 4 bases and J lost 6 bases. The CDR3 sequence is 16 residues long. CDR3 sequence: CASSSRGTILGQPQHF. The CDR3 coding sequence is TGTGCCAGCAGTTCCAGGGGGACAATCCTGGGTCAGCCCCAGCATTTT.

The chain has TRBV5-1 and TRBJ1-1; the D gene is possibly TRBD1 (6 bases). V was shortened by 4 bases and J by 5 bases, with 15 bases between the two germline ends. Germline loops: CDR1 SGHRS, CDR2 YFSETQ. CDR3 length equals 14 residues. This CDR3 is CASSPRGGVTEAFF. DNA of the CDR3: TGCGCCAGCAGCCCTCGAGGGGGAGTGACTGAAGCTTTCTTT.

A word on this clonotype: This could be a read error, since a much larger clone is one nucleotide away. This rearrangement joins TRBV7-9 to TRBJ2-2; 7 bases are a match to TRBD1. V trimming: 7 bases; J trimming: 5 bases; junction bases outside the gene matches: 7. The germline V gene encodes CDR1 SEHNR and CDR2 FQNEAQ (reference sequence). This CDR3 contains 14 residues. The CDR3 loop is CASIRQGQTGELFF. Here the CDR3 DNA reads TGTGCCAGCATCCGACAGGGTCAAACCGGGGAGCTGTTTTTT.

This clonotype was observed a handful of times. V usage is TRBV5-1 and J usage is TRBJ2-5, with 8 bases aligning to TRBD1. V lost 2 bases and J lost 5; bases outside the gene matches: 5. The CDR3 has 14 amino acids. Germline V gene sequence: CDR1 SGHRS, CDR2 YFSETQ. CDR3 in DNA: TGCGCCAGCAGCTTCCCGGACAGGGCGGAGACCCAGTACTTC. Protein: CASSFPDRAETQYF.

This clonotype was seen a few times. The chain is built from TRBV6-1 and TRBJ1-5; D might be TRBD1 (6 bases). Trimming left V 3 bases short and J 6 bases short, with 15 bases between. The CDR3 totals 15 residues. Germline loops: CDR1 MNHNS, CDR2 SASEGT. The CDR3 DNA reads TGTGCCAGCAGTGACAGGGGAAGCTTCGGTCAGCCCCAGCATTTT. This sequence encodes CASSDRGSFGQPQHF.

The chain uses TRBV19 and TRBJ2-1, with 8 bases aligning to TRBD2. The CDR3 runs to 14 residues. The trim removed 3 bases at V and 5 bases at J, leaving 3 bases unmatched. CDR1 LNHDA and CDR2 SQIVND come from the germline V gene (reference sequence). This chain's CDR3 is CASSMGLVDNEQFF. The CDR3 region has the DNA TGTGCCAGTAGTATGGGACTAGTGGACAATGAGCAGTTCTTC.

The chain recombines TRBV3-1 with TRBJ1-2; D not resolved. The germline CDR1 and CDR2 sequences are LGHDT and YNNKEL (reference sequence). Trimming pared 6 bases from V and 5 bases from J, leaving 10 bases between. The CDR3 contains 12 residues. Here the CDR3 reads CASSPTPYGYTF. CDR3 bases: TGTGCCAGCAGTCCAACCCCATATGGCTACACCTTC.

The V gene is TRBV2, the J gene TRBJ1-1; no firm D call. This CDR3 has 13 residues. V lost 11 bases, J lost 5 bases, and 18 bases lay in between. Germline assignment: CDR1 SNHLY and CDR2 FYNNEI. The CDR3 DNA follows: TGTGCCCGGGGATCCTCCGGCGGGACTGAAGCTTTCTTT. Translated, it gives CARGSSGGTEAFF.

This clonotype showed up just a few times. The chain employs TRBV12-5 and TRBJ2-5; TRBD2 matches at 12 bases. From germline, CDR1 is LGHNT and CDR2 FRNRAP. This CDR3 contains 15 residues. With V trimmed by 6 bases and J by 2 bases, 4 bases remained unmatched. The CDR3 nucleotides read TGTGCTAGTGGCCCCGGACTAGCGGGACAAGAGACCCAGTACTTC. This encodes CASGPGLAGQETQYF.

V and J are TRBV5-6 and TRBJ2-3; D is possibly TRBD2 (7 bases). From germline, CDR1 is SGHDT and CDR2 YYEEEE. The ends were cut back, 4 bases at V and 2 bases at J, with 14 bases in the middle. The CDR3 runs 15 residues. The CDR3 nucleotides are TGTGCCAGCAGCAGCTGGGGGGGGGCCACAGATACGCAGTATTTT. This sequence encodes CASSSWGGATDTQYF.

The chain combines TRBV6-1 with TRBJ2-3; 8 bases fit TRBD2. This CDR3 contains 19 residues. J gave up 0 bases and V 7 bases, and 18 bases lay outside the gene matches. Germline V lookup: CDR1 MNHNS, CDR2 SASEGT. CDR3 DNA: TGTGCCAGCAATCCTGGCGGGGAATTAGCGGGGAGGAGCACAGATACGCAGTATTTT. This sequence encodes CASNPGGELAGRSTDTQYF.

The CDR3 DNA reads as TGTGCCAGCAGCTTAGGCGGCAGCCATCAGCCCCAGCATTTT. It is translated as CASSLGGSHQPQHF. The chain carries TRBV7-9 and TRBJ1-5, with D hard to call. The ends were cut back, 1 base at V and 5 bases at J, with 9 bases in the middle. The CDR3 has 14 amino acids. Germline assignment: CDR1 SEHNR and CDR2 FQNEAQ (reference sequence).

The chain carries TRBV19 and TRBJ2-1, with 12 bases that match TRBD1. The V segment lost 7 bases and the J segment 6 bases; nucleotides outside the gene matches: 10. This CDR3 region has 16 residues. Per germline, CDR1 LNHDA and CDR2 SQIVND (reference sequence). As DNA, the CDR3 is TGTGCCAGTAAGTTGCGGGGGACAGGGGGCGGCAATGAGCAGTTCTTC. This encodes CASKLRGTGGGNEQFF.

The chain employs TRBV28 and TRBJ2-1; 11 nucleotides agree with TRBD2. The length of the CDR3 is 16 residues. Germline CDR1 reads MDHEN; CDR2 reads SYDVKM. The V and J ends lost 6 bases and 6 bases, in that order; junction bases with no gene match: 10. CDR3 nucleotides: TGTGCCAGCAGCCCAGCACTAGCGGGAGTGTCCAATGAGCAGTTCTTC. This codes for CASSPALAGVSNEQFF. The entire variable domain, with the rest obtained from reference TRBV28 and TRBJ2-1, is as follows: DVKVTQSSRYLVKRTGEKVFLECVQDMDHENMFWYRQDPGLGLRLIYFSYDVKMKEKGDIPEGYSVSREKKERFSLILESASTNQTSMYLCASSPALAGVSNEQFFGPGTRLTVL.

A few counts support this clonotype. The rearrangement uses TRBV7-6 and TRBJ2-1, with D perhaps matching TRBD2 (5 bases). V was trimmed by 6 bases and J by 6 bases, leaving 18 bases between them. From germline, CDR1 is SGHVS and CDR2 FNYEAQ. This CDR3 has 15 amino acids. The DNA for the CDR3 is TGTGCCAGCAGTCTTTTCGGCTTAGAGGGCAATGAGCAGTTCTTC. This codes for CASSLFGLEGNEQFF.

This clonotype turned up a few times. The chain has TRBV2 and TRBJ1-1; tentative D call: TRBD1 (5 bases). Trimming cost V 7 bases and J 4 bases, with 13 bases left between them. The CDR3 totals 13 residues. Germline CDR1 SNHLY, CDR2 FYNNEI. Here the CDR3 reads CASTRGEGTEAFF. The CDR3 region has the DNA TGTGCCAGCACGCGGGGGGAGGGCACTGAAGCTTTCTTT.

This clonotype was seen many times. The CDR3 DNA follows: TGCGCCAGCAGCTTGGTTGTGACAGCCCTGGGGAATGAGCAGTTCTTC. Encoded protein: CASSLVVTALGNEQFF. This chain uses TRBV5-1 with TRBJ2-1; possible D gene TRBD1, 5 bases. The CDR3 covers 16 residues. Germline V gene sequence: CDR1 SGHRS, CDR2 YFSETQ. V was clipped by 0 bases and J by 7 bases, with 17 bases between them.

This clonotype was counted between two and nine times. This sequence joins TRBV20-1 and TRBJ2-3, with 8 nucleotides matching TRBD2. Per germline, CDR1 DFQATT and CDR2 SNEGSKA (reference sequence). V lost 3 bases and J lost 2; bases outside the gene matches: 7. The CDR3 runs 15 residues. The CDR3 sequence is CSASSGGRSTDTQYF. DNA for the CDR3: TGCAGTGCTAGCTCCGGCGGGAGGTCCACAGATACGCAGTATTTT.